Shown below are 10 T cell receptor beta chains from a single sample sequenced in a study of shared clonotypes between healthy human individuals. The data were produced by immunoSEQ multiplex PCR, yet TCRdb's version contains in-frame clones alone and is incomplete. The table records roughly 1,000,000 clones, approximately 80% of them present only once. The source material was memory CD4+ T cells from PBMCs. Subset noted: CD45RA-negative fraction. Source of these receptors: a man between 18 and 35 years old in good health. Some clones in this sample may be carry-over from other donors' samples.

In this sample, this clone turned up a few times. Other DNA sequences in this sample translate to the same CDR3. This sequence joins TRBV28 and TRBJ2-5; TRBD2 is a possible D gene (6 bases). V lost 3 bases and J 5 bases, leaving 10 bases between the germline ends. The germline V gene encodes CDR1 MDHEN and CDR2 SYDVKM. There are 13 residues in the CDR3. CDR3 loop: CASSFGAGETQYF. CDR3 bases: TGTGCCAGCAGTTTTGGGGCGGGGGAGACCCAGTACTTC.

As DNA, the CDR3 is TGTGCCAGCAGCGTAGTTCCGGGGGCAGGAGGAGAGACCCAGTACTTC. This sequence encodes CASSVVPGAGGETQYF. The chain employs TRBV9 and TRBJ2-5; D is tentatively TRBD1 or TRBD2 (6 bases each). Per the germline V gene, CDR1 is SGDLS and CDR2 is YYNGEE. V was cut by 0 bases and J by 4 bases, with 16 bases left in between. The CDR3 consists of 16 residues.

V is TRBV5-1 and J is TRBJ2-1, with TRBD2 matching over 7 bases. Germline V gene sequence: CDR1 SGHRS, CDR2 YFSETQ. The CDR3 is 17 residues long. V lost 2 bases, J lost 3 bases, and 11 bases stayed unmatched. The CDR3 nucleotides read TGCGCCAGCAGCTTCCAGCGGGACTCCCAAAACTACAATGAGCAGTTCTTC. It specifies CASSFQRDSQNYNEQFF.

The rearrangement joins TRBV11-1 to TRBJ2-7, with D uncertain. The V end lost 3 bases, the J end lost 7 bases, and 13 bases lay between the germline ends. Germline assignment: CDR1 SGHAT and CDR2 FQDESV (reference sequence). CDR3 length: 13 residues. Here the CDR3 reads CASSLGIDREQYF. The CDR3 DNA sequence: TGTGCCAGCAGCTTGGGCATTGATCGAGAGCAGTACTTC.

This chain links TRBV5-1 with TRBJ2-2; D is undetermined. The germline V and J ends were trimmed by 0 bases and 7 bases, with 10 bases remaining between them. The CDR3 has 14 amino acids. In germline, CDR1 is SGHRS, CDR2 YFSETQ. CDR3 DNA: TGCGCCAGCAGCTTGGAGCTAGTGGGCGGGGAGCTGTTTTTT. Its protein is CASSLELVGGELFF.

The gene calls are TRBV6-1 and TRBJ2-7; possibly TRBD1 for D (6 bases). The CDR3 has 14 amino acids. The germline CDR1 and CDR2 sequences are MNHNS and SASEGT. Trimming removed 7 bases from V and 0 bases from J, with 13 bases in between. The CDR3: CASTRTADSYEQYF. The CDR3 nucleotides read TGTGCCAGCACGAGGACAGCGGACTCCTACGAGCAGTACTTC.

This rearrangement joins TRBV27 to TRBJ2-2; no reliable D call. Trimming shortened V by 5 bases and J by 2 bases, and 6 bases separated the two germline ends. CDR1 and CDR2 from the germline V gene are MNHEY and SMNVEV (reference sequence). The CDR3 loop spans 13 amino acids. CDR3 DNA sequence: TGTGCCAGCAGTCGGCTAAACACCGGGGAGCTGTTTTTT. The encoded protein is CASSRLNTGELFF.

The genes are TRBV5-8 and TRBJ2-1; D is possibly TRBD2 (5 bases). The germline CDR1 and CDR2 sequences are SGHTS and YDEGEE. Trimming took off 0 bases at V and 2 bases at J, with 9 bases between the two ends. The CDR3 length is 15 residues. CDR3 DNA sequence: TGTGCCAGCAGCTTGGCTGGACTCACCTACAATGAGCAGTTCTTC. It yields the protein CASSLAGLTYNEQFF.

The V and J genes are TRBV10-3 and TRBJ2-7; 14 bases align to TRBD2. Germline trimming cut 5 bases from V and 3 bases from J; bases unmatched to any gene: 6. The CDR3 sequence is 16 residues long. Germline CDR1 is ENHRY and CDR2 is SYGVKD. CDR3 DNA: TGTGCCATCAGTCTACAGACTAGCGGGAGGGGCTACGAGCAGTACTTC. Protein sequence: CAISLQTSGRGYEQYF.

The chain recombines TRBV13 with TRBJ2-1; 12 nucleotides agree with TRBD2. CDR1 and CDR2 from the germline V gene are PRHDT and FYEKMQ (reference sequence). The trim removed 0 bases at V and 8 bases at J, leaving 5 bases unmatched. The CDR3 consists of 16 residues. Here the CDR3 reads CASSLGGLAGFDEQFF. DNA of the CDR3: TGTGCCAGCAGCTTAGGGGGACTAGCGGGTTTCGATGAGCAGTTCTTC.